What follows is one TCR beta chain and its context. The antigen this receptor binds is unknown. Base qualities are not at hand, and no much larger clone is one base apart. The data originate from a study of T cell repertoires in cytomegalovirus infection (dated by TCRdb to between 2018 and 2021). For the wider study: The HLA type of each donor mattered for the analysis, because public TCR beta signatures pointed to carriage of CMV infection along with the matching HLA type. The full study reports these points: The ex vivo response was dominated by HLA-C-restricted CMV-specific TCR beta clonotypes, and the single most frequent clonotype in two of eight donors was supplied by these HLA-C-restricted clonotypes. In both this cohort and an independent approximately 350-donor cohort, the cumulative frequency of public TCR beta family members distinguished carriers of CMV infection plus the relevant HLA type.

Data came from an Illumina HiSeq 1500. TCRdb took the public reads, trimmed them with fastp at Q25, ran MiXCR for clone calling and kept in-frame beta chains. CDR3 protein sequences are deduplicated, and each keeps its most common genes and DNA. For this sample there are around 140,000 distinct CDR3 sequences; 5.5% to 7% appear just once. Together, the top ten hold roughly 18% of the sample. The CDR3 measures 13 amino acids from cysteine to phenylalanine. Of the read, only the CDR3 DNA is kept; its 39 bases are in frame from base 1. The V and J ends are trimmed by 8 bases and 8 bases, leaving 17 bases between them.

The sequence came from a human donor in good health (CMV status not recorded). Some clones in this sample may be carry-over from other donors' samples. Sequencing input: PBMCs. The receptor chain draws on TRBV12-3 or TRBV12-4 and TRBJ2-3, with no reliable assignment of the D segment. The nucleotide sequence is TGTGCCAGCTCCCCCCTGGTGGATGGTACGCAGTATTTT. Translated, it reads CASSPLVDGTQYF.